One sample yielded the 18 T cell receptor beta chains listed below, sequenced in a study of early T cells in non-severe SARS-CoV-2 infection. TCRdb ran MiXCR on the 5' RACE reads and lists one entry per CDR3 protein. The table shows more than 25,000 distinct CDR3 sequences, with around 5.7% occurring only once. Sequenced input: whole blood. The receptors shown here come from an adult who was a healthcare worker with PCR-confirmed SARS-CoV-2 infection or an uninfected control (not recorded which).

This clonotype appeared many times. This sequence joins TRBV5-1 and TRBJ2-3, with D uncertain. The CDR3 is 12 amino acids. V was pared by 0 bases and J by 4 bases, with 3 bases between. CDR1 is SGHRS, CDR2 YFSETQ, per germline. Here the CDR3 DNA reads TGCGCCAGCAGCTTGGAGTCAGATACGCAGTATTTT. Translating it yields CASSLESDTQYF.

The CDR3 nucleotides read TGCGCCAGCGGCGGGACTAGCGGGTTTAATGAGCAGTTCTTC. Protein sequence: CASGGTSGFNEQFF. The chain combines TRBV10-2 with TRBJ2-1, with 12 positions matching TRBD2. Germline lookup yields CDR1 WSHSY and CDR2 SAAADI. Trimming removed 8 bases from V and 7 bases from J; junction bases left unmatched: 6. CDR3 length: 14 amino acids.

This clonotype was seen repeatedly, ten times or more. The chain couples TRBV29-1 to TRBJ1-4; 8 bases align to TRBD1. Germline values: CDR1 SQVTM, CDR2 ANQGSEA. V shed 6 bases and J 3 bases; nucleotides not matched to a gene: 0. The CDR3 contains 12 residues. The CDR3 coding sequence is TGCAGCGTACAGGGGGCTAATGAAAAACTGTTTTTT. It translates to CSVQGANEKLFF.

This clonotype has ten or more counts. This chain connects TRBV5-8 to TRBJ1-2; unclear D gene. The V end was cut by 4 bases, the J end by 5 bases, with 3 bases between. The germline V gene encodes CDR1 SGHTS and CDR2 YDEGEE. The CDR3 runs to 10 residues. The CDR3 DNA reads as TGTGCCAGCAGCGGGTATGGCTACACCTTC. It encodes CASSGYGYTF.

This clonotype turned up a few times. The chain carries TRBV7-2 and TRBJ2-5, with D perhaps TRBD1 or TRBD2 (5 bases each). The germline V gene encodes CDR1 SGHTA and CDR2 FQGNSA. Trimming pared 1 base from V and 5 bases from J, leaving 11 bases between. The CDR3 has 14 amino acids. This CDR3 reads CASSLVFGAETQYF. The CDR3 DNA is TGTGCCAGCAGCTTAGTCTTCGGGGCGGAGACCCAGTACTTC.

Many counts were recorded for this clonotype. The chain has TRBV19 and TRBJ2-6; a weak D match, TRBD1 (5 bases). Germline CDR1 reads LNHDA; CDR2 reads SQIVND (reference sequence). V lost 7 bases and J lost 1, with 20 bases in between. The CDR3 runs 18 residues. The CDR3 region has the DNA TGTGCCAGTAAAGCCCGGGCAGGGTGGTCGTCTGGGGCCAACGTCCTGACTTTC. It specifies CASKARAGWSSGANVLTF.

This clonotype was recorded at least ten times. The CDR3 DNA is TGTGCCAGCAAGCTGGGGCGCACAGATACGCAGTATTTT. This translates into CASKLGRTDTQYF. The V call is TRBV27, the J call TRBJ2-3, with D perhaps matching TRBD1 (5 bases). Per the germline V gene, CDR1 is MNHEY and CDR2 is SMNVEV (reference sequence). This CDR3 has 13 residues. The ends were cut back, 7 bases at V and 1 base at J, with 9 bases in the middle.

This clonotype has a count of ten or more. The chain joins TRBV30 to TRBJ1-1; D is unclear. Germline lookup yields CDR1 GTSNPN and CDR2 SVGIG (reference sequence). The V end lost 2 bases, the J end lost 8 bases, and 9 bases lay between the germline ends. This CDR3 has 11 residues. As DNA, the CDR3 is TGTGCCTGGAGTCAAGTTTCCGAAGCTTTCTTT. This translates into CAWSQVSEAFF. Full variable domain (outside the CDR3, taken from reference TRBV30 and TRBJ1-1): SQTIHQWPATLVQPVGSPLSLECTVEGTSNPNLYWYRQAAGRGLQLLFYSVGIGQISSEVPQNLSASRPQDRQFILSSKKLLLSDSGFYLCAWSQVSEAFFGQGTRLTVV.

The V and J genes are TRBV28 and TRBJ2-4; TRBD2 aligns across 9 bases. The CDR3 is 14 amino acids. V gave up 8 bases and J gave up 6 bases; unmatched junction bases: 8. Germline V gene data show CDR1 as MDHEN and CDR2 as SYDVKM. In DNA form, the CDR3 reads TGTGCCAGCCAAGCGGGGGGCTCCTTAAACATTCAGTACTTC. Translating it yields CASQAGGSLNIQYF.

V and J are TRBV6-5 and TRBJ2-7; TRBD1 matches at 8 bases. CDR1 and CDR2 from the germline V gene are MNHEY and SVGAGI. The trim removed 4 bases at V and 2 bases at J, leaving 4 bases unmatched. The length of the CDR3 is 14 residues. Here the CDR3 DNA reads TGTGCCAGCAGTTCCCGGGACAGGACCTACGAGCAGTACTTC. This codes for CASSSRDRTYEQYF.

The chain employs TRBV28 and TRBJ2-7; 8 bases are shared with TRBD1. The CDR3 consists of 16 residues. With V trimmed by 3 bases and J by 0 bases, 7 bases remained unmatched. Germline lookup yields CDR1 MDHEN and CDR2 SYDVKM. CDR3 region: CASSLPARGRSYEQYF. The CDR3 coding sequence is TGTGCCAGCAGTTTGCCAGCCAGGGGGCGCTCCTACGAGCAGTACTTC.

This clonotype was counted at least ten times. V is TRBV29-1 and J is TRBJ2-7; D remains unclear. Germline lookup yields CDR1 SQVTM and CDR2 ANQGSEA. The CDR3 spans 11 residues. V lost 5 bases to trimming and J lost 2 bases, with 7 bases between them. The CDR3 DNA follows: TGCAGCGTTAATGCCCCCTACGAGCAGTACTTC. It encodes CSVNAPYEQYF.

This clonotype was observed many times. This rearrangement joins TRBV20-1 to TRBJ1-3; D call uncertain. The CDR3 consists of 14 residues. Germline CDR1 is DFQATT and CDR2 is SNEGSKA (reference sequence). The V end lost 7 bases, the J end lost 1 base, and 14 bases lay between the germline ends. The CDR3, as DNA: TGCAGTGTTTCAGACCCTGGGTCTGGAAACACCATATATTTT. It specifies CSVSDPGSGNTIYF.

This clonotype was seen ten or more times. Because the CDR3's place on the DNA is in doubt, the DNA is left out and the CDR3 is given as listed by TCRdb. The V call is TRBV7-9, the J call TRBJ2-1. Germline assignment: CDR1 SEHNR and CDR2 FQNEAQ (reference sequence). With termini counted, the CDR3 has 15 amino acids. CDR3 in amino acids: CASSFGNGSHNEQFF.

This clonotype was picked up many times. This chain links TRBV20-1 with TRBJ1-3; maybe TRBD1 (6 bases). With 2 bases removed from V and 0 bases from J, the gap between germline ends came to 8 bases. Germline V gene lookup returns CDR1 DFQATT and CDR2 SNEGSKA (reference sequence). CDR3 length equals 14 residues. CDR3 protein: CSARRQVSGNTIYF. CDR3 nucleotides: TGCAGTGCTAGACGACAGGTCTCTGGAAACACCATATATTTT.

Concerning this clonotype itself: Germline is not matched at one junction end, which may reflect a read error. This chain links TRBV12-3 or TRBV12-4 with TRBJ1-1; D gene ambiguous. The CDR3 runs 11 residues. CDR3 in amino acids: CASGLGLEAFF. CDR3 DNA: TGTGCCAGCGGTTTGGGCCTTGAAGCTTTCTTT.

The gene calls are TRBV20-1 and TRBJ1-4; 8 bases map to TRBD1. The CDR3 extends over 15 amino acids. The V and J ends lost 1 base and 4 bases, in that order; junction bases with no gene match: 5. Germline loops: CDR1 DFQATT, CDR2 SNEGSKA (reference sequence). The CDR3 DNA is TGCAGTGCTAGAGGAGACAGGGGCTTTAATGAAAAACTGTTTTTT. Its translation is CSARGDRGFNEKLFF.

This clonotype turned up a few times. The genes are TRBV5-1 and TRBJ2-1, with TRBD1 identical over 8 bases. V lost 1 base and J lost 6; bases outside the gene matches: 3. Germline V CDR1 and CDR2: SGHRS, YFSETQ. The CDR3 covers 14 residues. Here the CDR3 DNA reads TGCGCCAGCAGCTTGAGGACAGGGATCAATGAGCAGTTCTTC. It translates to CASSLRTGINEQFF.